This record covers a single T cell receptor (beta chain). The antigen is undetermined. This sample is part of a study of cytomegalovirus exposure and HLA in healthy donors. Study-level findings and limits: With further analysis later on, most CMV-associated TCR beta chains appeared HLA-restricted. For most TCR beta V segments, an earlier analysis put the productive rate at about 90% or about 30% of the time.

The PCR made use of 60 Vbeta and 13 Jbeta primers. Sequenced by immunoSEQ multiplex PCR; TCRdb stores in-frame clones only, minus some. The sample has 65,000 to 85,000 clones; roughly three quarters are singletons. CDR1 is MNHEY and CDR2 is SVGAGI in the germline V gene. The CDR3 has 16 amino acids. Trimming removed 0 bases at V and 1 base at J, with 12 bases between. This chain links TRBV6-5 with TRBJ1-1; possible D gene TRBD1, 6 bases. The source is a woman in her thirties or forties in good health and CMV-seropositive. The sample consisted of PBMCs. CDR3 nucleotides: TGTGCCAGCAGTTACTCGAGGGGGATCACGAACACTGAAGCTTTCTTT. This translates into CASSYSRGITNTEAFF.